This TCR beta chain was identified in a study of beta chain features in type 1 diabetes. This clone was detected only a few times. The target antigen is unknown. This CDR3 contains 14 residues. Germline V CDR1 and CDR2: SNHLY, FYNNEI. V was clipped by 6 bases and J by 4 bases; unmatched bases: 8. General study points: Diminished insertions and augmented deletions at VDJ junctions characterized type 1 diabetes patients. Shorter TCRB CDR3s, moderately but significantly so, were found in Type 1 diabetes patients in all four CD4+ subsets.

Reverse transcribing all isolated RNA meant expressed TCRB transcripts were sequenced. Naive, central memory and regulatory T cell samples averaged approximately 3.6 million immunoSEQ reads each. This table comes from immunoSEQ multiplex PCR, and its TCRdb copy is limited to in-frame clones, with some not included. The table includes around 690,000 clones, around 12% detected once. Cells sorted by CD45RO/CCR7/CD25/CD127/CD95/CD27 comprised CD4+ naive, central memory, regulatory and stem cell-like memory cells. Purity exceeded 98% in all sorted populations. The source is a man aged 30-40 years with type 1 diabetes. This rearrangement joins TRBV2 to TRBJ1-2; TRBD1 aligns across 7 bases. Sequencing input: naive CD4+ T cells from blood. CDR3 residues: CASSAQGSGYGYTF. CDR3 sequence (DNA): TGTGCCAGCAGCGCACAGGGGTCGGGCTATGGCTACACCTTC.